What follows describes a single T cell receptor (beta chain). What it recognizes is unknown. The data belong to a study of cytomegalovirus exposure and HLA in healthy donors. Study-wide points: The authors listed roughly 150 TCR beta chains as cytomegalovirus-associated. Accurate prediction of HLA-A and HLA-B alleles (for most subjects) was reportedly achieved from TCR beta sequences.

The primer mix had 60 Vbeta and 13 Jbeta primers. Profiling relied on immunoSEQ multiplex PCR, and the TCRdb table lists in-frame clones only, not all of them. This sample has around 61,000 clones, with 89% found just once. V dropped 5 bases and J dropped 0; count of bases not matched to a gene: 6. The CDR3 covers 15 residues. CDR1 is SEHNR and CDR2 is FQNEAQ in the germline V gene (reference sequence). J is TRBJ2-7 and V is TRBV7-9; TRBD1 agrees at 8 bases. Sequences were obtained from PBMCs. This TCR came from a man aged 25-45 years in good health and CMV-seropositive. CDR3 nucleotides: TGTGCCAGCAGCACCTCCGGGACAGGCTCCTACGAGCAGTACTTC. Translating it yields CASSTSGTGSYEQYF.